The clone carrying this T cell receptor (beta chain) was recorded a few times. Antigen unknown. This sample was taken from a study of T-cell reconstitution after alpha-beta-depleted transplantation in children. General study results and limits: When one year had passed after transplant, most T-cell counts and diversity came from newly produced T cells. The high TCRbeta diversity at day 60 in some patients came from surviving recipient T cells and thymic progenitors. About two months after transplant, alpha-beta T cells reportedly came from several hundred expanded graft clones.

The germline V gene encodes CDR1 DFQATT and CDR2 SNEGSKA (reference sequence). Between the trimmed V and J ends, which lost 2 bases and 6 bases, there was a span of 14 bases. This CDR3 contains 14 residues. Unique molecular identifiers were incorporated into the prepared TCRbeta library. TCRdb itself ran the PCR reads through MiXCR, one entry per CDR3 protein. The top ten hold roughly 29% of the sample, which has fewer than 550,000 distinct CDR3 sequences, 15% to 20% seen once. The V call is TRBV20-1, the J call TRBJ2-4; TRBD1 is a possible D gene (5 bases). Source: PBMCs, mostly from graft donor cells, taken 360 days after TCRalphabeta/CD19-depleted stem cell transplant. The clonotype was recovered from a boy younger than two who had a stem cell transplant for Wiskott-Aldrich syndrome, so the T cells may come from the graft donor. CDR3 sequence reads: CSARIPLQGNIQYF. DNA for the CDR3: TGCAGTGCTAGAATTCCCCTTCAGGGAAACATTCAGTACTTC.